The rows below give T cell receptor beta chains drawn from one sample of a study of graft-versus-host responses after intestinal transplantation. TCRdb's copy holds only in-frame clones and misses some; the assay was immunoSEQ multiplex PCR. The sample includes 15,000 to 20,000 clones, approximately 83% seen only once; the top ten take approximately 3.6%. Sequenced here: ileum tissue, sampled roughly 620 days after intestinal transplantation. The receptors were gathered from a human patient who received an intestinal transplant, so some T cells may come from the graft donor. CDR3s include the opening cysteine and the closing phenylalanine or tryptophan. D genes are given only for firm matches. Some rows have no size entry. The others give once, few or many, or a class for an expanded clone.

CDR3 protein	CDR3 DNA	clone size	V gene	J gene	D gene
CASSLWTGGNTEAFF	TGTGCCAGCAGCCTTTGGACAGGAGGGAACACTGAAGCTTTCTTT	.	TRBV14	TRBJ1-1	TRBD1
CASSLSGLNNEQFF	TGTGCCAGCAGCCTCAGCGGTTTAAACAATGAGCAGTTCTTC	.	TRBV11-3	TRBJ2-1	.
CASSSLAGAIEQYF	TGTGCCAGCAGCTCCTTAGCGGGGGCCATCGAGCAGTACTTC	.	TRBV11-3	TRBJ2-7	TRBD2
CATSWDRSYEQYF	TGTGCCACCAGCTGGGACAGATCCTACGAGCAGTACTTC	.	TRBV15	TRBJ2-7	TRBD1
CASSSGRFPTSPLHF	TGTGCCAGCAGCTCTGGGAGGTTCCCGACTTCACCCCTCCACTTT	.	TRBV5-4	TRBJ1-6	.
CATSRVGRPENTQYF	TGTGCCACCAGCAGAGTTGGCCGTCCAGAGAATACGCAGTATTTT	.	TRBV15	TRBJ2-3	.
CATSREFPDRGHEQYF	TGTGCCACCAGCAGAGAATTCCCGGACAGGGGACACGAGCAGTACTTC	.	TRBV15	TRBJ2-7	TRBD1
CSVGGPYEQYF	TGCAGCGTTGGTGGCCCCTACGAGCAGTACTTC	.	TRBV29-1	TRBJ2-7	.
CASSPRTGRSYGYTF	TGTGCCAGCAGTCCAAGGACAGGGCGCAGCTATGGCTACACCTTC	.	TRBV27	TRBJ1-2	TRBD1
CSVGEGRNNSPLHF	TGCAGCGTGGGCGAGGGACGGAATAATTCACCCCTCCACTTT	.	TRBV29-1	TRBJ1-6	.
CASRLVGSGKDNEQFF	TGCGCCAGCAGATTGGTAGGTAGCGGGAAAGATAATGAGCAGTTCTTC	.	TRBV5-1	TRBJ2-1	TRBD2
CASSVGVQQETQYF	TGTGCCAGCAGCGTAGGTGTGCAGCAAGAGACCCAGTACTTC	.	TRBV9	TRBJ2-5	.
CASSHVAGGSYEQYF	TGCGCCAGCTCACACGTAGCGGGGGGGTCCTACGAGCAGTACTTC	few	TRBV5-1	TRBJ2-7	TRBD2
CASTVTGGYEQYF	TGTGCCTCAACTGTCACAGGGGGCTACGAGCAGTACTTC	few	TRBV30	TRBJ2-7	TRBD1
CASSSGPMMEQYF	TGTGCCAGCAGTTCGGGACCAATGATGGAGCAGTACTTC	.	TRBV6-5	TRBJ2-7	.
CASSFDSNSPLHF	TGCGCCAGCAGCTTCGACAGTAATTCACCCCTCCACTTT	.	TRBV5-1	TRBJ1-6	.
CATSREGGGAGGAFF	TGTGCCACCAGCAGAGAGGGTGGCGGGGCAGGGGGAGCTTTCTTT	.	TRBV15	TRBJ1-1	TRBD1
CASGRDRGWHF	TGTGCCAGCGGACGGGACAGAGGGTGGCATTTT	.	TRBV27	TRBJ1-5	TRBD1
CASSPFGGTAFF	TGTGCCAGCTCACCATTCGGAGGTACGGCTTTCTTT	.	TRBV18	TRBJ1-1	.
CASSPTVGANTEAFF	TGCGCCAGCAGCCCGACTGTGGGGGCCAACACTGAAGCTTTCTTT	.	TRBV5-1	TRBJ1-1	.
CSGSPGTSNGHTF	TGCAGCGGCTCCCCCGGGACAAGTAATGGCCACACCTTC	.	TRBV29-1	TRBJ1-2	.
CASSAQGQLNEKLFF	TGTGCCAGCAGCGCCCAGGGGCAGCTAAATGAAAAACTGTTTTTT	.	TRBV9	TRBJ1-4	.
CASSPRSGVRRGYDEQYF	TGTGCCAGCTCACCGCGTAGTGGGGTACGGCGGGGGTATGACGAGCAGTACTTC	.	TRBV18	TRBJ2-7	TRBD2
CASTRANEKLFF	TGTGCCAGCACCCGGGCTAATGAAAAACTGTTTTTT	.	TRBV6-6	TRBJ1-4	.
CASSLQTGTEYEQYF	TGTGCCAGCAGCCTGCAGACCGGGACAGAATACGAGCAGTACTTC	.	TRBV7-6	TRBJ2-7	TRBD1
CASSWAGTQYF	TGTGCCAGCAGTTGGGCGGGGACCCAGTACTTC	once	TRBV6-5	TRBJ2-5	.
CASSPRAGEGDTQYF	TGTGCCAGCTCCCCTCGTGCTGGGGAGGGGGATACGCAGTATTTT	.	TRBV5-6	TRBJ2-3	TRBD2
CASSLDRGYEQYF	TGTGCCAGCAGCCTCGACAGGGGATACGAGCAGTACTTC	.	TRBV27	TRBJ2-7	TRBD1
CASSPDSGGYNEQFF	TGTGCCAGCAGCCCAGATAGCGGGGGGTACAATGAGCAGTTCTTC	once	TRBV7-3	TRBJ2-1	TRBD2
CASSSRDIYYEQYF	TGTGCCAGTAGTAGTAGGGACATATACTACGAGCAGTACTTC	.	TRBV19	TRBJ2-7	.
CASSLEGGTQSVHEQYF	TGTGCCAGCAGCTTGGAGGGGGGGACACAAAGCGTCCACGAGCAGTACTTC	.	TRBV5-4	TRBJ2-7	.
CASSVGLLAPYGYTF	TGTGCCAGCAGCGTGGGCCTACTCGCACCCTATGGCTACACCTTC	.	TRBV9	TRBJ1-2	.
CASSIDRRNTEAFF	TGTGCCAGTAGTATCGACAGACGAAACACTGAAGCTTTCTTT	.	TRBV19	TRBJ1-1	.
CASSLVHYDEQFF	TGTGCCAGCAGCTTGGTGCATTACGATGAGCAGTTCTTC	once	TRBV5-5	TRBJ2-1	.
CASSQLYQETQYF	TGCGCCAGCAGCCAGCTGTACCAAGAGACCCAGTACTTC	.	TRBV5-1	TRBJ2-5	.
CASSPGTDRNTIYF	TGTGCCAGCTCACCCGGGACAGACCGAAACACCATATATTTT	few	TRBV18	TRBJ1-3	TRBD1
CASSLGTSGGETQYF	TGTGCCAGCAGCTTAGGGACTAGCGGGGGGGAGACCCAGTACTTC	.	TRBV7-9	TRBJ2-5	TRBD2
CASRGTGYNSPLHF	TGTGCCAGCAGGGGGACAGGTTATAATTCACCCCTCCACTTT	once	TRBV2	TRBJ1-6	TRBD1
CASSFGGSSYNEQFF	TGTGCCAGCAGCTTCGGGGGGAGCTCCTACAATGAGCAGTTCTTC	.	TRBV7-2	TRBJ2-1	TRBD2
CVPGTRGSYEQYF	TGTGTCCCCGGGACGCGGGGATCCTACGAGCAGTACTTC	.	TRBV7-5	TRBJ2-7	.
CASSGTGGYEQYF	TGTGCCAGCAGCGGGACAGGGGGTTACGAGCAGTACTTC	.	TRBV9	TRBJ2-7	TRBD1
CASSPHAGLADTQYF	TGTGCCAGCAGCCCTCACGCGGGACTAGCCGATACGCAGTATTTT	.	TRBV7-9	TRBJ2-3	TRBD2
CASSNRDVGNTIYF	TGTGCCAGCAGCAACCGGGACGTGGGAAACACCATATATTTT	.	TRBV21-1	TRBJ1-3	.
CASRSQTGFTGYTF	TGTGCCAGCAGGTCACAAACAGGGTTCACTGGCTACACCTTC	.	TRBV6-5	TRBJ1-2	.
CASSPGSQETQYF	TGTGCCAGCTCACCTGGTTCCCAAGAGACCCAGTACTTC	.	TRBV18	TRBJ2-5	.
CASGGQDYEQYF	TGTGCCAGCGGGGGGCAAGACTACGAGCAGTACTTC	.	TRBV9	TRBJ2-7	.
CASSPRTGRGYGYTF	TGTGCCAGCAGCCCGCGAACAGGGAGGGGTTATGGCTACACCTTC	.	TRBV11-3	TRBJ1-2	.
CASSLDFETQYF	TGTGCCAGCAGCTTGGATTTCGAGACCCAGTACTTC	.	TRBV5-6	TRBJ2-5	.
CASSLGAGTGGNTEAFF	TGTGCCAGCAGCTTAGGAGCCGGGACAGGGGGGAACACTGAAGCTTTCTTT	.	TRBV7-2	TRBJ1-1	TRBD1
CASSRMAGNTIYF	TGTGCCAGCAGCAGGATGGCTGGAAACACCATATATTTT	.	TRBV7-2	TRBJ1-3	.
CASSPGTDYTDTQYF	TGTGCCAGCTCACCAGGGACAGACTACACAGATACGCAGTATTTT	once	TRBV18	TRBJ2-3	TRBD1
CASSVARQLFPEAFF	TGTGCCAGCAGCGTCGCCCGACAGCTTTTTCCTGAAGCTTTCTTT	.	TRBV7-9	TRBJ1-1	.
CASSRDGYNEQFF	TGTGCCAGCTCCCGGGACGGGTACAATGAGCAGTTCTTC	once	TRBV18	TRBJ2-1	.
CASSLASLGDRPYEQYF	TGTGCCAGCAGCTTAGCGTCGTTGGGGGACAGACCGTACGAGCAGTACTTC	.	TRBV7-8	TRBJ2-7	TRBD1
CASLDRPFTDTQYF	TGTGCCAGCCTAGACAGGCCATTCACAGATACGCAGTATTTT	.	TRBV2	TRBJ2-3	.
CASRASGGSGELFF	TGTGCCAGCAGGGCTAGCGGGGGCTCCGGGGAGCTGTTTTTT	.	TRBV2	TRBJ2-2	TRBD2
CASSVQPNLYEQYF	TGTGCCAGCAGTGTCCAACCGAACCTCTACGAGCAGTACTTC	.	TRBV6-1	TRBJ2-7	.
CASSVVGSDSPLHF	TGTGCCAGCAGCGTAGTAGGGTCAGATTCACCCCTCCACTTT	.	TRBV9	TRBJ1-6	.
CASSRGTDYEQYF	TGTGCCAGCAGCAGAGGGACGGACTACGAGCAGTACTTC	.	TRBV7-6	TRBJ2-7	.
CASSSGEGAAYNSPLHF	TGTGCCAGCAGCTCTGGAGAGGGGGCCGCCTATAATTCACCCCTCCACTTT	.	TRBV7-8	TRBJ1-6	TRBD1